This T cell receptor (beta chain) came from a study of OX40 agonist ivuxolimab in advanced cancers. Study-wide background: Subjects had a mean age of about 61 years, with a range of 23 to 79; more than 70% were male.

Sequencing was performed with immunoSEQ multiplex PCR; in TCRdb, only in-frame clones are kept and a portion is missing. The data contain 60,000 to 75,000 clones, approximately 85% of them singletons. V dropped 3 bases and J dropped 7 bases, with 24 bases sitting between them. CDR1 is MGHRA, CDR2 YSYEKL, per germline. The CDR3 loop spans 17 amino acids. This clone has more than one count but fewer than ten. This sample comprised CD4+ or CD8+ T cells sorted from blood, obtained in a trial of the OX40 agonist ivuxolimab. The chain couples TRBV4-1 to TRBJ2-5; possibly TRBD2 for D (6 bases). This receptor was obtained from an adult with an advanced solid tumor such as melanoma, head and neck, liver or kidney cancer. The CDR3 region has the DNA TGCGCCAGCAGCCAGATGGACATGGGACTCCCAAGGGGGACCCAGTACTTC. Translating gives CASSQMDMGLPRGTQYF.